The 14 T cell receptor beta chains below come from one sample, sequenced in a study of CD8+CD57+ T cells in acquired aplastic anemia. Those patients picked for sequencing had displayed CD8+CD57+ cell expansion on flow cytometry. Template material for TCR beta VDJ and CDR3 profiling consisted of genomic DNA. A single record per CDR3 protein comes from TCRdb applying MiXCR to the reads. The data contain 260,000 or so distinct CDR3 sequences, around half of them singletons. Sequencing was carried out using sorted CD4+, CD8+, or CD8+CD57+ T cells (not recorded which) from PBMCs. The receptors derive from a human donor with aplastic anemia.

This clonotype was seen ten or more times. The V and J genes are TRBV6-5 and TRBJ1-1, with D unclear. V was cut by 2 bases and J by 1 base, with 5 bases left in between. The CDR3 runs to 13 residues. In germline, CDR1 is MNHEY, CDR2 SVGAGI. DNA of the CDR3: TGTGCCAGCAGTTACGGCCCGAACACTGAAGCTTTCTTT. Translated: CASSYGPNTEAFF.

The chain uses TRBV3-1 and TRBJ2-7, with 9 bases identical to TRBD1. Germline lookup yields CDR1 LGHDT and CDR2 YNNKEL (reference sequence). This CDR3 region has 13 residues. J gave up 7 bases and V 4 bases, and 5 bases lay outside the gene matches. The CDR3 sequence is CASSPRQGEEQYF. DNA for the CDR3: TGTGCCAGCAGCCCCCGACAGGGGGAAGAGCAGTACTTC.

This clonotype was picked up many times. The V and J genes are TRBV6-5 and TRBJ1-2, with 7 bases aligning to TRBD1. Germline-derived CDR1 and CDR2 are MNHEY and SVGAGI. The CDR3 runs 16 residues. Unmatched junction bases numbered 7, after V lost 2 bases and J lost 1 base. CDR3 region: CASSYARTGDNYGYTF. CDR3 bases: TGTGCCAGCAGTTACGCGAGGACAGGAGATAACTATGGCTACACCTTC.

For this clonotype: Possible read error: a much larger clone is one base away. The chain carries TRBV11-2 and TRBJ2-1, with D possibly TRBD2 on 6 matching bases. V lost 1 base and J 9 bases, leaving 10 bases between the germline ends. The CDR3 spans 13 residues. CDR1 and CDR2 from the germline V gene are SGHAT and FQNNGV. CDR3 coding DNA: TGTGCCAGCAGCTTAGTCGGGAGCAGTGAGCAGTTCTTC. The encoded protein is CASSLVGSSEQFF.

This clonotype showed up just a few times. The rearrangement joins TRBV10-2 to TRBJ2-7; 8 bases agree with TRBD1. Looked up from germline, CDR1 is WSHSY and CDR2 is SAAADI. The CDR3 totals 14 residues. Losses at the gene ends were 3 bases for V and 4 bases for J; bases not matched to a gene: 5. For the CDR3, the DNA is TGCGCCAGCAGTGATGGGACAGGTTGGTACGAGCAGTACTTC. As protein: CASSDGTGWYEQYF.

V and J are TRBV7-2 and TRBJ1-1; the D gene is possibly TRBD1 (5 bases). V was pared by 0 bases and J by 1 base, with 6 bases between. This CDR3 has 14 residues. Germline V CDR1 and CDR2: SGHTA, FQGNSA. The CDR3 region has the DNA TGTGCCAGCAGCTTAGCTGGGGGGAACACTGAAGCTTTCTTT. Translation gives CASSLAGGNTEAFF.

This clonotype has a count of ten or more. The J gene is TRBJ1-2, the V gene TRBV20-1; D remains ambiguous. Looked up from germline, CDR1 is DFQATT and CDR2 is SNEGSKA (reference sequence). V lost 0 bases and J lost 7, with 6 bases in between. This CDR3 is built from 11 residues. The CDR3 DNA is TGCAGTGCTAGAGATCTTGCTGGCTACACCTTC. This sequence encodes CSARDLAGYTF.

The chain links TRBV10-2 to TRBJ2-5, with D possibly matching TRBD2 (6 bases). The V gene's germline CDR1 is WSHSY and CDR2 SAAADI. Between the trimmed V and J ends, which lost 6 bases and 5 bases, there was a span of 13 bases. This CDR3 is 13 amino acids long. CDR3 nucleotide sequence: TGCGCCAGCAGGTTGGAGGGTTTGGAGACCCAGTACTTC. It encodes CASRLEGLETQYF.

This chain uses TRBV7-8 with TRBJ1-5, with a weak D call TRBD1 (6 bases). The CDR3 is 18 amino acids. The germline V gene has CDR1 SGHVS and CDR2 FQNEAQ. V was trimmed by 0 bases and J by 3 bases, leaving 18 bases between them. The CDR3 reads CASSLAGTRGKVNQPQHF. The CDR3 DNA sequence: TGTGCCAGCAGCTTAGCGGGGACAAGAGGAAAAGTCAATCAGCCCCAGCATTTT.

This chain joins TRBV4-1 and TRBJ1-2; D is perhaps TRBD1 (6 bases). The germline V gene encodes CDR1 MGHRA and CDR2 YSYEKL. CDR3 length equals 13 residues. Trimming pared 1 base from V and 8 bases from J, leaving 11 bases between. CDR3 protein: CASSQGGGIGYTF. The CDR3 DNA reads TGCGCCAGCAGCCAAGGAGGGGGGATAGGCTACACCTTC.

This clonotype was detected many times. The chain links TRBV5-1 to TRBJ1-3; D ambiguous. CDR3 length equals 14 residues. Germline CDR1 SGHRS, CDR2 YFSETQ. Trimming took 4 bases from V and 0 from J, leaving 8 bases between them. CDR3 residues: CASSGGASGNTIYF. CDR3 DNA sequence: TGCGCCAGCAGCGGCGGAGCCTCTGGAAACACCATATATTTT.

V usage is TRBV7-8 and J usage is TRBJ1-5; 7 nucleotides line up with TRBD1. The V gene end was trimmed by 5 bases and the J gene end by 5 bases; junction bases not matched to a gene: 6. Germline assignment: CDR1 SGHVS and CDR2 FQNEAQ. CDR3 length: 14 residues. CDR3 DNA: TGTGCCAGCAGCCCGGGACAGCAACATCAGCCCCAGCATTTT. Protein product: CASSPGQQHQPQHF.

The J gene is TRBJ2-7, the V gene TRBV10-3; perhaps TRBD1 as D (7 bases). Trimming left V 10 bases short and J 4 bases short, with 23 bases between. CDR1 and CDR2 from the germline V gene are ENHRY and SYGVKD. This CDR3 contains 15 residues. The CDR3 spells CASSPSSARGYEQYF. In nucleotides, the CDR3 is TGTGCCAGCAGCCCGTCTAGCGCCAGGGGGTACGAGCAGTACTTC.

This clonotype was detected many times. The chain employs TRBV7-9 and TRBJ1-6; perhaps TRBD1 as D (5 bases). Trimming removed 6 bases from V and 8 bases from J, with 17 bases in between. The CDR3 totals 15 residues. Germline lookup yields CDR1 SEHNR and CDR2 FQNEAQ (reference sequence). Here the CDR3 reads CASRPPQGKDSPLHF. CDR3 bases: TGTGCCAGCAGACCCCCTCAGGGAAAAGATTCACCCCTCCACTTT.